These T cell receptor beta chains were read from a single sample in a study of blood T cell repertoires in COVID-19. Here immunoSEQ multiplex PCR was the method, and the copy in TCRdb shows in-frame clones only, minus some. The data hold 25,000 to 35,000 clones, with 84% observed a single time. Sequencing was carried out using peripheral blood. These receptors originate from a woman of 80 years or more with acute or convalescent COVID-19. The CDR3 runs from the conserved cysteine through the conserved F or W. A D gene is named only where the DNA matches it firmly. Expanded clones are given a class, and other clones once, few, many or no size at all.

CDR3 DNA: TGTGCCAGCAGCTCCACAGGGAATTCACCCCTCCACTTT
CDR3 protein: CASSSTGNSPLHF
clone size: few
V gene: TRBV5-6
J gene: TRBJ1-6
D gene: -

CDR3 DNA: TGTGCCAGCAGCTTATCCGTCGCTAGCGGGAGGGGGGATACGCAGTATTTT
CDR3 protein: CASSLSVASGRGDTQYF
clone size: -
V gene: TRBV7-2
J gene: TRBJ2-3
D gene: TRBD2

CDR3 DNA: TGCGCCAGCAGCGAGGGGACAGGGGGCTCTGGCTACACCTTC
CDR3 protein: CASSEGTGGSGYTF
clone size: -
V gene: TRBV5-1
J gene: TRBJ1-2
D gene: TRBD1

CDR3 DNA: TGCGCCAGCAGCTTCGGGTCTGGGGCCAACGTCCTGACTTTC
CDR3 protein: CASSFGSGANVLTF
clone size: -
V gene: TRBV5-1
J gene: TRBJ2-6
D gene: -

CDR3 DNA: TGTGCCTCAGCCATGACCGGGACTAGCGGCCAGGAGGAGCAGTACTTC
CDR3 protein: CASAMTGTSGQEEQYF
clone size: -
V gene: TRBV10-3
J gene: TRBJ2-7
D gene: TRBD2

CDR3 DNA: TGTGCCAGCAGTTTATTCCCGGCAGGCACTAATGAAAAACTGTTTTTT
CDR3 protein: CASSLFPAGTNEKLFF
clone size: once
V gene: TRBV28
J gene: TRBJ1-4
D gene: -

CDR3 DNA: TGTGCCAGCAAGACTGGACAGGGGCGAAGCTACACCTTC
CDR3 protein: CASKTGQGRSYTF
clone size: -
V gene: TRBV28
J gene: TRBJ1-2
D gene: TRBD1

CDR3 DNA: TGTGCCAGCAGTGGACTAGCGGTTAACACCGGGGAGCTGTTTTTT
CDR3 protein: CASSGLAVNTGELFF
clone size: -
V gene: TRBV2
J gene: TRBJ2-2
D gene: TRBD2

CDR3 DNA: TGTGCCAGCAGCCTCTGGACAGGGAAGGCCGGGGAGCTGTTTTTT
CDR3 protein: CASSLWTGKAGELFF
clone size: -
V gene: TRBV11-2
J gene: TRBJ2-2
D gene: TRBD1

CDR3 DNA: TGTGCCAGCTCACCCCGGGAGGGCCCCAATCAGCCCCAGCATTTT
CDR3 protein: CASSPREGPNQPQHF
clone size: -
V gene: TRBV18
J gene: TRBJ1-5
D gene: -

CDR3 DNA: TGTGCCAGCAGCCAACTGGTAGTGGGGGGAGAGCAGTACTTC
CDR3 protein: CASSQLVVGGEQYF
clone size: -
V gene: TRBV3-1/TRBV3-2
J gene: TRBJ2-7
D gene: -

CDR3 DNA: TGTGCCAGCAGCAGGGTGACGAACACCGGGGAGCTGTTTTTT
CDR3 protein: CASSRVTNTGELFF
clone size: -
V gene: TRBV2
J gene: TRBJ2-2
D gene: -

CDR3 DNA: TGTGCCAGCAGCCCCGGTGGGCACGAGCAGTACTTC
CDR3 protein: CASSPGGHEQYF
clone size: -
V gene: TRBV14
J gene: TRBJ2-7
D gene: -

CDR3 DNA: TGTGCCAGCTCACGAGCAGCGTCTACGCTTACTTACGAGCAGTACTTC
CDR3 protein: CASSRAASTLTYEQYF
clone size: -
V gene: TRBV18
J gene: TRBJ2-7
D gene: -

CDR3 DNA: TGTGCCAGCTGTTCTTACAATGAGCAGTTCTTC
CDR3 protein: CASCSYNEQFF
clone size: -
V gene: TRBV27
J gene: TRBJ2-1
D gene: -

CDR3 DNA: TGTGCCAGTAGCCCTGACAGGCCCGGGGCCAACGTCCTGACTTTC
CDR3 protein: CASSPDRPGANVLTF
clone size: -
V gene: TRBV19
J gene: TRBJ2-6
D gene: -